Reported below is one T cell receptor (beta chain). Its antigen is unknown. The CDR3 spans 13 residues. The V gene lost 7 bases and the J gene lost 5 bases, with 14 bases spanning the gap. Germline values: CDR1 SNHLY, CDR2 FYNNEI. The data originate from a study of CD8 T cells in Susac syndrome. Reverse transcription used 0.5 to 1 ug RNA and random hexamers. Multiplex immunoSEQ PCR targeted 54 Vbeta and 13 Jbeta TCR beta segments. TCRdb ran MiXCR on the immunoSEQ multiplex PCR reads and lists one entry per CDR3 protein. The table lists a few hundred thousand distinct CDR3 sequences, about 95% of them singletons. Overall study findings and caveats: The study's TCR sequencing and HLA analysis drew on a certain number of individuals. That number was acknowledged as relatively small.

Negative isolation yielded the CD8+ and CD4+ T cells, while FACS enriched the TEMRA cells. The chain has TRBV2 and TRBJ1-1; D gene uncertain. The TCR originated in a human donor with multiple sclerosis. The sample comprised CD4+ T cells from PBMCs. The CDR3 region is CASKRISTTEAFF. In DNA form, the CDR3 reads TGTGCCAGCAAAAGAATATCGACGACTGAAGCTTTCTTT. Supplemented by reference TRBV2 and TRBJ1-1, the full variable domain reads EPEVTQTPSHQVTQMGQEVILRCVPISNHLYFYWYRQILGQKVEFLVSFYNNEISEKSEIFDDQFSVERPDGSNFTLKIRSTKLEDSAMYFCASKRISTTEAFFGQGTRLTVV.